The 16 T cell receptor beta chains given below trace back to one sample, sequenced in a study of regulatory T cells in long-lasting Graves disease. According to the study, TCR beta libraries were built with iRepertoire HTBI primers and CDR3-region Arm-PCR. TCRdb redid the calling of the multiplex PCR reads with MiXCR, one entry per CDR3 protein. Altogether over 350,000 distinct CDR3 sequences are present, under 25% being singletons, with the ten largest covering around 21%. Specified time point: persistent/refractory GD, antithyroid drugs over 5 years with positive TRAb. Researchers made the TCR library from RNA that was extracted from PBMCs. This material consisted of peripheral blood mononuclear cells (PBMCs), taken when the disease was refractory, from a patient treated with antithyroid drugs. The receptors stem from a female donor with Graves disease.

The V gene is TRBV19, the J gene TRBJ2-4; TRBD2 matches 15 bases. This CDR3 contains 16 residues. Unmatched junction bases numbered 9, after V lost 8 bases and J lost 7 bases. CDR1 is LNHDA and CDR2 is SQIVND in the germline V gene (reference sequence). The CDR3 region is CASHGLAGGSANIQYF. The CDR3 DNA sequence: TGTGCCAGTCATGGACTAGCGGGAGGGTCGGCGAACATTCAGTACTTC.

In its sample, this clonotype was seen a few times. This chain links TRBV6-5 with TRBJ2-2; 8 nucleotides match TRBD2. J lost 4 bases, V lost 0 bases, and 4 bases had no gene match. The germline V gene has CDR1 MNHEY and CDR2 SVGAGI. The CDR3 has 16 residues. CDR3 sequence (DNA): TGTGCCAGCAGTTACTCGGCGGGAGGATCCACCGGGGAGCTGTTTTTT. It translates to CASSYSAGGSTGELFF.

This clonotype showed up many times. The chain recombines TRBV6-2 or TRBV6-3 with TRBJ1-5, with D uncertain. Germline loops: CDR1 MNHEY, CDR2 SVGEGT. Trimming cost V 5 bases and J 3 bases, with 11 bases left between them. The CDR3 is 14 residues long. The CDR3 nucleotides are TGTGCCAGCAGTGGTCAGAGCCTCAATCAGCCCCAGCATTTT. Residues: CASSGQSLNQPQHF.

V gene TRBV7-2 combines with J gene TRBJ2-2; possible D gene TRBD2, 7 bases. Germline V lookup: CDR1 SGHTA, CDR2 FQGNSA. Trimming removed 0 bases at V and 5 bases at J, with 10 bases between. This CDR3 region has 15 residues. The CDR3 reads CASSLAEGGTGELFF. Written as DNA, the CDR3 is TGTGCCAGCAGCTTAGCCGAGGGGGGGACCGGGGAGCTGTTTTTT.

This clonotype was seen ten or more times. The chain couples TRBV28 to TRBJ1-5; 7 bases fit TRBD1. The J segment lost 0 bases and the V segment lost 6 bases, leaving 11 bases of the junction unmatched. The germline V gene encodes CDR1 MDHEN and CDR2 SYDVKM. The CDR3 length is 17 residues. CDR3 coding DNA: TGTGCCAGCAGCTGGGACAGCACTCCCCATAGCAATCAGCCCCAGCATTTT. It encodes CASSWDSTPHSNQPQHF. The full variable domain, with the rest looked up from reference TRBV28 and TRBJ1-5, is DVKVTQSSRYLVKRTGEKVFLECVQDMDHENMFWYRQDPGLGLRLIYFSYDVKMKEKGDIPEGYSVSREKKERFSLILESASTNQTSMYLCASSWDSTPHSNQPQHFGDGTRLSIL.

This clonotype was picked up a small number of times. V and J are TRBV18 and TRBJ1-1; maybe TRBD1 (6 bases). V lost 3 bases and J 3 bases, leaving 11 bases between the germline ends. This CDR3 region has 14 residues. The germline V gene encodes CDR1 KGHSH and CDR2 LQKENI. The CDR3 DNA follows: TGTGCCAGCTCACCTACGACAGGACACACTGAAGCTTTCTTT. Amino acids: CASSPTTGHTEAFF.

On this clonotype: Germline is not matched at one junction end, which may reflect a read error. V is TRBV5-5 and J is TRBJ2-7, with D possibly matching TRBD2 (6 bases). The CDR3 runs 15 residues. CDR1 and CDR2 (germline): SGHKS, YYEKEE (reference sequence). This CDR3 is CASSFRRERTYEQYF. The CDR3 region has the DNA TGCGCCAGCAGCTTTCGCCGGGAGAGAACCTACGAGCAGTACTTC. The full variable domain, completed using reference TRBV5-5 and TRBJ2-7, is DAGVTQSPTHLIKTRGQQVTLRCSPISGHKSVSWYQQVLGQGPQFIFQYYEKEERGRGNFPDRFSARQFPNYSSELNVNALLLGDSALYLCASSFRRERTYEQYFGPGTRLTVT.

This sequence joins TRBV5-4 and TRBJ1-1, with 8 bases that match TRBD1. The V gene end was trimmed by 2 bases and the J gene end by 0 bases; junction bases not matched to a gene: 18. The CDR3 runs to 20 residues. From germline, CDR1 is SGHNT and CDR2 YYREEE (reference sequence). CDR3 DNA: TGTGCCAGCAGCTTCGAACGATTCGAGGACAGGGTAGGGGTGAACACTGAAGCTTTCTTT. Amino acid sequence: CASSFERFEDRVGVNTEAFF.

This clonotype was counted only a few times. The chain employs TRBV15 and TRBJ2-5, with D unresolved. This CDR3 has 11 residues. V lost 0 bases, J lost 5 bases, and 1 base lay in between. The germline CDR1 and CDR2 sequences are LNHNV and YYDKDF (reference sequence). This CDR3 reads CATSRDETQYF. CDR3 in DNA: TGTGCCACCAGCAGAGATGAGACCCAGTACTTC.

This clonotype was recorded at least ten times. J is TRBJ2-6 and V is TRBV6-2 or TRBV6-3; D unresolved. The CDR3 runs 14 residues. The V gene's germline CDR1 is MNHEY and CDR2 SVGEGT. V shed 0 bases and J shed 9 bases, with 9 bases lying between them. CDR3 residues: CASSYSSLGNVLTF. CDR3 nucleotides: TGTGCCAGCAGTTACTCGAGTCTGGGCAACGTCCTGACTTTC.

In this sample, this clonotype turned up a few times. The V and J genes are TRBV19 and TRBJ1-1, with D possibly TRBD1 on 6 matching bases. CDR1 is LNHDA and CDR2 is SQIVND in the germline V gene (reference sequence). With 7 bases removed from V and 5 bases from J, the gap between germline ends came to 26 bases. This CDR3 has 17 residues. CDR3 sequence reads: CASISGGRTASRTEAFF. The CDR3 DNA reads as TGTGCCAGTATCTCGGGGGGGAGGACAGCATCGAGGACTGAAGCTTTCTTT.

The chain combines TRBV3-1 with TRBJ2-1; D tentatively reads TRBD1 or TRBD2 (5 bases each). Germline V gene data show CDR1 as LGHDT and CDR2 as YNNKEL (reference sequence). V gave up 4 bases and J gave up 4 bases, with 8 bases separating them. The CDR3 totals 13 residues. CDR3 loop: CASSPGPYNEQFF. CDR3 nucleotide sequence: TGTGCCAGCAGCCCGGGGCCATACAATGAGCAGTTCTTC.

A remark on this clonotype: Possible read error: a much larger clone is one base away. The rearrangement links TRBV7-2 to TRBJ2-7, with no clear D. Trimming stripped 5 bases from V and 2 bases from J, with 19 bases between. CDR3 length: 16 amino acids. Per germline, CDR1 SGHTA and CDR2 FQGNSA. CDR3 loop: CASSPADSTPPYEQYF. CDR3 coding DNA: TGTGCCAGCAGCCCCGCAGATTCGACACCCCCCTACGAGCAGTACTTC.

The V call is TRBV10-3, the J call TRBJ2-2, with TRBD2 matching 8 bases. V was pared by 2 bases and J by 3 bases, with 5 bases of the junction left unmatched. The V gene's germline CDR1 is ENHRY and CDR2 SYGVKD. The CDR3 has 16 amino acids. CDR3 bases: TGTGCCATCAGTGAGACAGAACTAGCGGACACCGGGGAGCTGTTTTTT. Translation: CAISETELADTGELFF.

This clonotype was detected ten times or more. This chain uses TRBV12-3 or TRBV12-4 with TRBJ2-5; D is perhaps TRBD1 (6 bases). The ends were cut back, 5 bases at V and 5 bases at J, with 18 bases in the middle. The CDR3 extends over 15 amino acids. CDR3 protein: CASSPGVLSGETQYF. Here the CDR3 DNA reads TGTGCCAGCAGTCCAGGGGTCCTATCGGGCGAGACCCAGTACTTC.

In this sample, this clonotype turned up many times. J is TRBJ2-7 and V is TRBV2; no clear D. V was cut by 4 bases and J by 1 base, with 11 bases left in between. The CDR3 consists of 14 residues. Looked up from germline, CDR1 is SNHLY and CDR2 is FYNNEI. The CDR3 spells CASSATLGSYEQYF. In DNA, the CDR3 is TGTGCCAGCAGTGCGACTCTAGGGTCCTACGAGCAGTACTTC. Full variable domain (remainder filled in from reference TRBV2 and TRBJ2-7): EPEVTQTPSHQVTQMGQEVILRCVPISNHLYFYWYRQILGQKVEFLVSFYNNEISEKSEIFDDQFSVERPDGSNFTLKIRSTKLEDSAMYFCASSATLGSYEQYFGPGTRLTVT.